This is a list of T cell receptor beta chains from one sample in a study of T cells after yellow fever vaccination. TCRdb recomputed calls from the 5' RACE reads with MiXCR, one row per CDR3 protein. The data show 500,000 to 650,000 distinct CDR3 sequences, approximately 13% seen once. The sequenced sample was PBMCs, obtained on the day of the yellow fever booster vaccination. Every receptor here comes from a man younger than 40 who received the YFV17D yellow fever vaccine. Each CDR3 is given with its conserved first and last residue. A D gene is named only where the DNA matches it firmly. Where a row states a size, it is once, few, many or the class of an expanded clone; other rows omit it.

d_gene	abundance	v_gene	j_gene	CDR3aa	CDR3nt
.	few	TRBV3-1	TRBJ1-5	CASTVGLINQPQHF	TGTGCCAGCACCGTGGGACTGATTAATCAGCCCCAGCATTTT
TRBD2	few	TRBV6-1	TRBJ2-1	CASFLGLAGRNEQFF	TGTGCCAGCTTCCTAGGACTAGCGGGCCGAAATGAGCAGTTCTTC
.	.	TRBV21-1	TRBJ1-3	CASSKAYPSSGNTIYF	TGTGCCAGCAGCAAGGCTTACCCTAGCTCTGGAAACACCATATATTTT
.	few	TRBV7-7	TRBJ2-2	CASSSLAVTGELFF	TGTGCCAGCAGCTCCTTAGCAGTTACCGGGGAGCTGTTTTTT
TRBD2	few	TRBV6-6	TRBJ2-1	CASTLAGEQFF	TGTGCCAGCACTCTAGCGGGAGAGCAGTTCTTC
.	few	TRBV7-2	TRBJ2-2	CASSNRVTGELFF	TGTGCCAGCAGCAACAGGGTAACCGGGGAGCTGTTTTTT
.	.	TRBV5-1	TRBJ2-5	CASSILGRQETQYF	TGCGCCAGCAGTATATTAGGAAGGCAAGAGACCCAGTACTTC
.	many	TRBV5-6	TRBJ2-1	CASSPISAYNEQFF	TGTGCCAGCAGCCCCATTAGCGCCTACAATGAGCAGTTCTTC
.	few	TRBV27	TRBJ2-3	CASTLARDTQYF	TGTGCCAGCACCCTAGCCCGGGATACGCAGTATTTT
TRBD2	few	TRBV18	TRBJ2-1	CASSPPRGDPGLANINEQFF	TGTGCCAGCTCACCACCACGGGGGGACCCGGGACTAGCGAATATCAATGAGCAGTTCTTC
.	.	TRBV7-9	TRBJ1-1	CASKTQLNTEAFF	TGTGCCAGCAAGACGCAGCTGAACACTGAAGCTTTCTTT
.	few	TRBV7-3	TRBJ2-3	CASSLLAQISTDTQYF	TGTGCCAGCAGCTTGCTAGCGCAAATCAGCACAGATACGCAGTATTTT
.	.	TRBV3-1	TRBJ2-1	CASSQAVGSYNEQFF	TGTGCCAGCAGCCAAGCTGTTGGCTCGTACAATGAGCAGTTCTTC
.	.	TRBV7-2	TRBJ1-1	CASRFIRGETEAFF	TGTGCCAGCAGATTCATCAGGGGTGAGACTGAAGCTTTCTTT
TRBD2	.	TRBV4-2	TRBJ2-3	CASSLDGRAPDTQYF	TGTGCCAGCAGCCTTGACGGGAGGGCCCCAGATACGCAGTATTTT
.	few	TRBV27	TRBJ1-6	CASSSGPYGSPLHF	TGTGCCAGCAGTTCGGGGCCCTATGGTTCACCCCTCCACTTT
.	few	TRBV12-3/TRBV12-4	TRBJ1-5	CASSNHMNQPQHF	TGTGCCAGCAGTAACCACATGAATCAGCCCCAGCATTTT
.	many	TRBV29-1	TRBJ1-4	CSVDGGGPSTNEKLFF	TGCAGCGTTGATGGAGGGGGGCCATCAACTAATGAAAAACTGTTTTTT
.	few	TRBV20-1	TRBJ1-1	CSARDLSGVGEAFF	TGCAGTGCTAGAGATCTATCAGGGGTCGGTGAAGCTTTCTTT
.	few	TRBV6-5	TRBJ2-2	CASSSGFGELFF	TGTGCCAGCAGTTCGGGGTTCGGGGAGCTGTTTTTT
TRBD2	.	TRBV27	TRBJ2-2	CAISFQPGAGRDTGELFF	TGTGCCATCAGTTTTCAGCCCGGCGCCGGGAGGGACACCGGGGAGCTGTTTTTT
.	.	TRBV12-3/TRBV12-4	TRBJ1-5	CASSFGQTNQPQHF	TGTGCCAGCAGTTTCGGACAGACAAATCAGCCCCAGCATTTT
.	few	TRBV19	TRBJ2-3	CASSRTRRVLTSDTQYF	TGTGCCAGTAGTCGTACTAGGAGAGTATTAACATCAGATACGCAGTATTTT
TRBD1	.	TRBV20-1	TRBJ2-7	CSARSGTGTYEQYF	TGCAGTGCCCGGTCCGGGACAGGGACCTACGAGCAGTACTTC
.	few	TRBV5-1	TRBJ2-5	CASSPVGGTETQYF	TGCGCCAGCAGCCCCGTCGGGGGCACGGAGACCCAGTACTTC
TRBD1	few	TRBV19	TRBJ1-4	CASSTSRFTGVDEKLFF	TGTGCCAGTAGCACCTCCCGTTTCACAGGGGTGGATGAAAAACTGTTTTTT
.	.	TRBV20-1	TRBJ2-2	CSARLALGVGELFF	TGCAGTGCTAGACTAGCGTTAGGGGTCGGGGAGCTGTTTTTT
.	few	TRBV28	TRBJ2-7	CASNALAGYEQYF	TGTGCCAGCAACGCACTAGCTGGCTACGAGCAGTACTTC
.	few	TRBV6-4	TRBJ2-7	CASKSHGNSYEQYF	TGTGCCAGCAAATCCCACGGGAACTCCTACGAGCAGTACTTC
TRBD2	.	TRBV7-2	TRBJ2-7	CASSLARGGTRYEQYF	TGTGCCAGCAGCTTAGCAAGGGGGGGGACTAGGTACGAGCAGTACTTC
.	.	TRBV29-1	TRBJ2-1	CSVLLGNEQFF	TGCAGCGTTCTCTTGGGCAATGAGCAGTTCTTC
.	.	TRBV6-5	TRBJ2-4	CASSYVSPAGSKNIQYF	TGTGCCAGCAGTTACGTCTCCCCCGCCGGGTCCAAAAACATTCAGTACTTC
.	many	TRBV12-3/TRBV12-4	TRBJ2-1	CASSPWSGEQFF	TGTGCCAGCAGCCCCTGGTCGGGTGAGCAGTTCTTC
TRBD2	few	TRBV6-2/TRBV6-3	TRBJ2-3	CASINSGRETDTQYF	TGTGCCAGCATTAACAGCGGGAGGGAGACAGATACGCAGTATTTT
.	.	TRBV10-3	TRBJ2-1	CAIRATENNEQFF	TGTGCCATCAGAGCAACAGAGAACAATGAGCAGTTCTTC
.	once	TRBV6-5	TRBJ1-6	CASSYGGTHSPLHF	TGTGCCAGCAGTTACGGGGGGACGCATTCACCCCTCCACTTT
.	few	TRBV5-6	TRBJ1-1	CASSDSWNTEAFF	TGTGCCAGCAGCGACAGCTGGAACACTGAAGCTTTCTTT
TRBD1	few	TRBV6-6	TRBJ1-3	CASSTGDRSRHF	TGTGCCAGCAGTACGGGGGACAGGTCGAGGCATTTT
TRBD2	once	TRBV20-1	TRBJ2-3	CSATGPGGGTDTQYF	TGCAGTGCTACCGGTCCGGGAGGTGGCACAGATACGCAGTATTTT
TRBD2	.	TRBV9	TRBJ2-3	CASSVEASGRTYTQYF	TGTGCCAGCAGCGTAGAGGCTAGCGGGAGGACCTATACGCAGTATTTT
.	.	TRBV6-5	TRBJ2-7	CASSYSTYLSYEQYF	TGTGCCAGCAGTTACTCGACCTACCTTAGCTACGAGCAGTACTTC
.	few	TRBV7-2	TRBJ2-1	CASKRESTYNEQFF	TGTGCCAGCAAACGGGAGAGTACCTACAATGAGCAGTTCTTC
TRBD1	.	TRBV3-1	TRBJ2-2	CASSLTRQGTGELFF	TGTGCCAGCAGCCTAACTAGACAGGGAACCGGGGAGCTGTTTTTT
TRBD1	few	TRBV20-1	TRBJ2-7	CSARLYVGTANIYEQYF	TGCAGTGCTAGATTATATGTCGGGACAGCGAACATCTACGAGCAGTACTTC
.	few	TRBV6-1	TRBJ2-3	CASSKPGSTDTQYF	TGTGCCAGCAGTAAACCCGGGAGCACAGATACGCAGTATTTT
TRBD2	.	TRBV5-1	TRBJ2-1	CASSLAAGTRDEQFF	TGCGCCAGCAGCTTGGCCGCCGGGACTAGAGATGAGCAGTTCTTC
.	many	TRBV5-1	TRBJ2-7	CASSRTPYEQYF	TGCGCCAGCAGCCGGACGCCCTACGAGCAGTACTTC
TRBD1	.	TRBV20-1	TRBJ2-7	CSAAPGQRSYEQYF	TGCAGTGCCGCTCCGGGACAGCGCTCCTACGAGCAGTACTTC
.	.	TRBV11-1	TRBJ2-1	CASSLPRGWAAGLDEQFF	TGTGCCAGCAGCCTCCCCCGGGGCTGGGCTGCCGGGCTGGATGAGCAGTTCTTC
TRBD1	few	TRBV30	TRBJ2-7	CAWARTGSYEQYF	TGTGCCTGGGCCCGGACAGGTTCCTACGAGCAGTACTTC
TRBD1	few	TRBV10-3	TRBJ2-4	CAIGTVGAKNIQYF	TGTGCCATCGGGACAGTGGGGGCCAAAAACATTCAGTACTTC
.	many	TRBV7-7	TRBJ2-7	CASSLASGPYEQYF	TGTGCCAGCAGCTTAGCTAGCGGCCCCTACGAGCAGTACTTC
.	few	TRBV7-9	TRBJ2-5	CASSLVKAGTQPVPQYF	TGTGCCAGCAGCTTAGTTAAGGCGGGAACCCAACCAGTGCCCCAGTACTTC
TRBD2	few	TRBV20-1	TRBJ2-7	CSAQTSGRSYEQYF	TGCAGTGCCCAAACTAGCGGCCGCTCCTACGAGCAGTACTTC
.	.	TRBV12-3/TRBV12-4	TRBJ1-1	CASSFGALNTEAFF	TGTGCCAGCAGTTTTGGAGCGTTGAACACTGAAGCTTTCTTT
TRBD1	few	TRBV18	TRBJ1-3	CASSQVGQKTGNTIYF	TGTGCCAGCTCACAAGTGGGACAGAAAACTGGAAACACCATATATTTT
TRBD2	few	TRBV28	TRBJ2-1	CASSPPSGRAYNEQFF	TGTGCCAGCAGTCCACCTAGCGGGAGGGCCTACAATGAGCAGTTCTTC
.	many	TRBV4-2	TRBJ1-1	CASSQDRGEAFF	TGTGCCAGCAGCCAAGACAGGGGTGAAGCTTTCTTT
.	few	TRBV20-1	TRBJ1-1	CSAREQPINTEAFF	TGCAGTGCTAGAGAACAACCGATCAACACTGAAGCTTTCTTT